In this sample, the clone carrying this TCR beta chain turned up many times. What it binds is unknown. The library was built from roughly 400 ng RNA with molecular barcoded adaptors for alpha/delta and beta/gamma chains. In TCRdb, the reads were re-called with MiXCR into one record per CDR3 protein. The sample records approximately 150,000 distinct CDR3 sequences, approximately 13% being singletons. This sample is part of a study of read filtering for tumor transcriptome and immune sequencing. Overall study: Patients were approximately 17 male and some 15 female, mean age approximately 70 years, range about 47 to 85. Transcriptome libraries were built from DNase-treated RNA. Per sample, TCR-region reads ranged about 3.5 to 11 million by IR-seq, about 75 to 1273 by RNA-seq.

Study-wide findings and caveats: IR-seq captured clonotypes deeper and more reliably than RNA-seq.

The sequence was obtained from a donor at least 40 years old with multiple myeloma. The sequenced sample consisted of a population of CD138-negative cells sorted from bone marrow.

CDR3 residues: CASSTDSWNTEAFF. CDR3 in DNA: TGTGCCAGTTCTACCGACAGCTGGAACACTGAAGCTTTCTTT. The chain has TRBV7-3 and TRBJ1-1, with a tentative D call TRBD1 (5 bases). The CDR3 length is 14 residues. Trimming took 9 bases from V and 1 from J, leaving 15 bases between them. Germline V gene sequence: CDR1 SGHTA, CDR2 FQGTGA.